This T cell receptor beta chain was sequenced during a study of identical twins. General study points: The abundant beta clonotypes from cord blood had fewer insertions, and memory repertoires had none of this.

This clonotype has a handful of counts. As yet, its antigen is unknown. TCRdb recomputed calls from the 5' RACE reads with MiXCR, one row per CDR3 protein. The data hold 500,000 to 650,000 distinct CDR3 sequences, with about 7% observed a single time. There are 14 residues in the CDR3. Germline V gene sequence: CDR1 MNHEY, CDR2 SMNVEV (reference sequence). The V gene end was trimmed by 1 base and the J gene end by 7 bases; junction bases not matched to a gene: 3. These sequences were also reported in another study, on yellow fever vaccine responses in identical twins.

The sequenced sample was PBMCs. The V gene is TRBV27, the J gene TRBJ2-7, with TRBD2 matching 11 bases. The receptor's source is a woman in her late teens or twenties in good health. The CDR3 protein is CASSLLLAGGEQYF. As DNA, the CDR3 is TGTGCCAGCAGTTTATTGCTAGCGGGAGGTGAGCAGTACTTC.